This is a list of T cell receptor beta chains from one sample in a study of cytomegalovirus exposure and HLA in healthy donors. The method was immunoSEQ multiplex PCR; TCRdb's version includes in-frame clones alone and lacks a portion of them. The sample consists of some 220,000 clones, 77% of them appearing once. The sequencing sample was made of PBMCs. The receptor set was obtained from a woman aged 60 to 75 in good health and CMV-seropositive. Both conserved end residues are part of each CDR3. Fields, in order: CDR3 protein, J gene, V gene, CDR3 length.

CASSASGRGTGELFF TRBJ2-2 TRBV6-4 15
CASSETGGRPPQHF TRBJ1-5 TRBV10-2 14
CASSPPGVGSNQPQHF TRBJ1-5 TRBV19 16
CASSLAGGGGFNEQFF TRBJ2-1 TRBV5-4 16
CASSLPRQGYTEAFF TRBJ1-1 TRBV28 15
CASSPGQGAPGYTF TRBJ1-2 TRBV7-6 14
CASSSLAGVADTQYF TRBJ2-3 TRBV7-2 15
CASSSVRWESHLYEQYF TRBJ2-7 TRBV5-4 17
CASSLGGAYGNTIYF TRBJ1-3 TRBV5-1 15
CASSLARGLGANVLTF TRBJ2-6 TRBV5-1 16
CASTGDSDLGFYEGYTF TRBJ1-2 TRBV21-1 17
CASRQSDRGVAGELFF TRBJ2-2 TRBV25-1 16
CASSLGAGPGETQYF TRBJ2-5 TRBV11-2 15
CASRLTLALYEQYF TRBJ2-7 TRBV28 14
CASSEGQGAWETQYF TRBJ2-5 TRBV11-3 15
CASSLVPGLYEQYF TRBJ2-7 TRBV5-1 14
CASSLEAGVDTQYF TRBJ2-3 TRBV5-1 14
CASSPPGNSGANVLTF TRBJ2-6 TRBV18 16
CASNAFDRVGTDTQYF TRBJ2-3 TRBV2 16
CASSPIESYGYTF TRBJ1-2 TRBV7-8 13
CASSLEGESYETQYF TRBJ2-5 TRBV5-1 15
CASSLTGGNTEAFF TRBJ1-1 TRBV7-3 14
CASSQDLGRGSYNEQFF TRBJ2-1 TRBV4-3 17
CASSQHGQGTYEQYF TRBJ2-7 TRBV9 15
CASSFEGMSPQHF TRBJ1-5 TRBV7-9 13